The clone carrying this T cell receptor (beta chain) has just one count. Its antigen is undetermined. This entry is derived from a study of regulatory T cells in long-lasting Graves disease. Study-wide background: The study counted Graves' disease as persistent given over 5 years of antithyroid drugs and positive TSH receptor antibodies. Study-wide results and limits: There were preferences for TRBV28, TRBJ1-2 and TRBJ2-5 in persistent disease. Fewer public clonotypes were shared by new patients (roughly 910) than by persistent patients (2,741).

Time point denoted: persistent/refractory GD, antithyroid drugs over 5 years with positive TRAb. PBMC-extracted RNA yielded the TCR library. Assembly of TCR beta libraries relied on iRepertoire HTBI primers together with Arm-PCR of CDR3 regions. A single record per CDR3 protein comes from TCRdb applying MiXCR to the multiplex PCR reads. The data show approximately 400,000 distinct CDR3 sequences, around a quarter seen once. Germline lookup yields CDR1 SGHTA and CDR2 FQGNSA. After removal of 6 bases from V and 0 bases from J, the junction contained 14 bases not matched to a gene. This CDR3 spans 18 amino acids.

The input for sequencing was peripheral blood mononuclear cells (PBMCs), taken when the disease was refractory, from a patient treated with antithyroid drugs. The V gene is TRBV7-2, the J gene TRBJ2-4; 7 bases match TRBD1. This receptor was taken from a female donor with Graves disease. The CDR3 region is CASRTGTEVSQAKNIQYF. The CDR3 DNA sequence: TGTGCCAGCAGGACCGGGACAGAAGTTTCCCAAGCCAAAAACATTCAGTACTTC.